This T cell receptor (beta chain) originates from a study of T cell repertoires in cytomegalovirus infection. Overall study context: Recently described HLA-C-restricted plus well-studied HLA-B-restricted CMV epitopes were used. Through public TCR beta signatures, both CMV infection and matching HLA type were indicated.

TCRdb re-derived calls from the reads in MiXCR, one entry per CDR3 protein. This sample carries about 920,000 distinct CDR3 sequences, around 31% of them seen once, and the ten largest clones take around 15%. About this clonotype itself: What it binds is not known. A read error is possible here, since a much larger clone lies one base away.

The CDR3 has 17 amino acids. The germline CDR1 and CDR2 sequences are SGHTA and FQGNSA. Study findings and constraints: HLA-C-restricted, CMV-specific TCR beta clonotypes were dominant ex vivo. Based on cumulative public TCR beta family frequency, carriers of CMV plus the relevant HLA were identified.

The sample was cultured CD8+ T cells from PBMCs, taken from culture after CMV antigen stimulation. This chain joins TRBV7-2 and TRBJ2-2; 9 bases map to TRBD2. The sequence derives from a human donor in good health (CMV status not recorded). Some clones in this sample may be carry-over from other donors' samples. CDR3 sequence (DNA): TGTGTCAGCAGCCCCCTGGTCCTAGCGGGGAGCAAAGGGGAGCTGTTTTTT. Its translation is CVSSPLVLAGSKGELFF.